The rows below give T cell receptor beta chains drawn from one sample of a study of cytomegalovirus exposure and HLA in healthy donors. Only in-frame clones appear in the TCRdb table, and some are missing; sequencing was by immunoSEQ multiplex PCR. The sample shows some 200,000 clones, roughly four fifths of them seen only once. Sequenced sample: PBMCs. Every receptor here comes from a woman aged 18-29 years in good health and CMV-seronegative. Both conserved end residues are part of each CDR3. Clone size is shown for a subset of rows, as once, few, many or a class of expanded clone.

>TRBV6-5|TRBJ2-7|15|NA
CASSLNRDRGYEQYF
>TRBV4-1|TRBJ2-1|16|NA
CASSQDNGGGYNEQFF
>TRBV5-4|TRBJ1-1|16|NA
CASSRIPGQGRAEAFF
>TRBV7-2|TRBJ1-4|13|NA
CASSPDRGEKLFF
>TRBV27|TRBJ2-7|15|NA
CASSLGQGPLHEQYF
>TRBV2|TRBJ2-2|16|NA
CASSDLGLKNTGELFF
>TRBV30|TRBJ2-1|18|NA
CAWSSLRTSGKGRNEQFF
>TRBV30|TRBJ1-1|13|NA
CAWSRGGGTEAFF
>TRBV5-1|TRBJ2-5|16|NA
CASSLGLAGDQETQYF
>TRBV12-5|TRBJ2-3|14|NA
CASALQGAGDTQYF
>TRBV4-1|TRBJ2-1|18|NA
CASSQAVPQRFGDNEQFF
>TRBV6-5|TRBJ2-5|15|NA
CASSLDRGPQETQYF
>TRBV6-5|TRBJ1-3|14|few
CASTQTGLGNTIYF
>TRBV19|TRBJ1-1|16|few
CASRRAGPNPNTEAFF
>TRBV4-1|TRBJ2-3|16|few
CASSQDKGGNTDTQYF
>TRBV21-1|TRBJ2-2|17|NA
CASSNSDRGRNTGELFF
>TRBV18|TRBJ2-3|16|NA
CASSPLHPWSGDTQYF
>TRBV7-6|TRBJ2-2|18|NA
CASSSGAAGASYTGELFF
>TRBV7-9|TRBJ2-1|15|NA
CASSLVLSGMNEQFF
>TRBV6-1|TRBJ2-2|12|once
CAVRENTGELFF
>TRBV6-5|TRBJ1-1|15|NA
CASSYSRFMNTEAFF
>TRBV27|TRBJ1-2|15|NA
CASSSEGGRTHGYTF
>TRBV2|TRBJ2-7|16|once
CASSRDRGPSSYEQYF
>TRBV2|TRBJ1-2|18|NA
CASSDFHTGTGGTYGYTF
>TRBV7-9|TRBJ2-3|18|few
CASSRTGTSGRMTDTQYF
>TRBV12-2|TRBJ2-1|13|NA
CAILAGGTHEQFF
>TRBV7-3|TRBJ2-1|15|once
CASSPGLNFRNEQFF
>TRBV6-5|TRBJ1-4|15|NA
CASSSQGQGDEKLFF
>TRBV7-2|TRBJ2-1|14|NA
CASIKRSSYNEQFF
>TRBV5-6|TRBJ2-7|14|NA
CASSLRQVEYEQYF
>TRBV6-5|TRBJ1-2|14|NA
CASSYLSANYGYTF
>TRBV7-9|TRBJ1-2|16|NA
CASSSLGAQGNYGYTF
>TRBV29-1|TRBJ1-2|13|NA
CSCLTVDPYGYTF
>TRBV6-4|TRBJ2-1|15|NA
CASSDGQGPHNEQFF
>TRBV7-2|TRBJ2-7|16|NA
CASSLAKGSPSYEQYF
>TRBV28|TRBJ1-4|17|few
CASSFVMGTATNEKLFF
>TRBV10-2|TRBJ2-7|15|NA
CASSESTGWSYEQYF
>TRBV5-1|TRBJ2-7|14|NA
CASSFSGDTYEQYF
>TRBV12-5|TRBJ2-1|22|NA
CASGLVGYIGGGSGSSYNEQFF
>TRBV6-5|TRBJ2-7|13|NA
CASSYGSPYEQYF
>TRBV10-1|TRBJ1-2|13|NA
CASSKQGSYGYTF
>TRBV7-9|TRBJ1-4|16|NA
CASSLGGRGKEEKLFF
>TRBV15|TRBJ1-1|14|NA
CATSRDWGGTEAFF
>TRBV6-5|TRBJ1-1|15|NA
CASSYLNRGLTEAFF
>TRBV9|TRBJ2-7|14|NA
CASSVLPSSYEQYF
>TRBV29-1|TRBJ1-1|13|NA
CSAYMGQGAEAFF
>TRBV7-8|TRBJ1-1|17|NA
CASSLRRVVVRGYEAFF
>TRBV25-1|TRBJ2-3|18|once
CASSKRIAGGYATDTQYF
>TRBV5-6|TRBJ1-2|13|NA
CASSLETSYGYTF
>TRBV29-1|TRBJ1-2|12|once
CSVGDSNYGYTF
>TRBV4-1|TRBJ2-5|20|NA
CASSQDLAASGLPGEETQYF
>TRBV28|TRBJ2-7|12|NA
CASSFRGREQYF
>TRBV11-2|TRBJ1-2|11|NA
CASSLGDGYTF
>TRBV29-1|TRBJ2-5|15|NA
CSVIPPQGGEETRYF
>TRBV6-6|TRBJ2-1|14|once
CASSYSGTDNEQFF
>TRBV7-8|TRBJ2-1|15|NA
CASSLAIAGESSQFF
>TRBV6-6|TRBJ1-1|12|few
CASSYRDTEAFF
>TRBV5-8|TRBJ1-1|13|few
CASSKDRATEAFF
>TRBV28|TRBJ2-1|16|NA
CASSSPGTGRANEQFF